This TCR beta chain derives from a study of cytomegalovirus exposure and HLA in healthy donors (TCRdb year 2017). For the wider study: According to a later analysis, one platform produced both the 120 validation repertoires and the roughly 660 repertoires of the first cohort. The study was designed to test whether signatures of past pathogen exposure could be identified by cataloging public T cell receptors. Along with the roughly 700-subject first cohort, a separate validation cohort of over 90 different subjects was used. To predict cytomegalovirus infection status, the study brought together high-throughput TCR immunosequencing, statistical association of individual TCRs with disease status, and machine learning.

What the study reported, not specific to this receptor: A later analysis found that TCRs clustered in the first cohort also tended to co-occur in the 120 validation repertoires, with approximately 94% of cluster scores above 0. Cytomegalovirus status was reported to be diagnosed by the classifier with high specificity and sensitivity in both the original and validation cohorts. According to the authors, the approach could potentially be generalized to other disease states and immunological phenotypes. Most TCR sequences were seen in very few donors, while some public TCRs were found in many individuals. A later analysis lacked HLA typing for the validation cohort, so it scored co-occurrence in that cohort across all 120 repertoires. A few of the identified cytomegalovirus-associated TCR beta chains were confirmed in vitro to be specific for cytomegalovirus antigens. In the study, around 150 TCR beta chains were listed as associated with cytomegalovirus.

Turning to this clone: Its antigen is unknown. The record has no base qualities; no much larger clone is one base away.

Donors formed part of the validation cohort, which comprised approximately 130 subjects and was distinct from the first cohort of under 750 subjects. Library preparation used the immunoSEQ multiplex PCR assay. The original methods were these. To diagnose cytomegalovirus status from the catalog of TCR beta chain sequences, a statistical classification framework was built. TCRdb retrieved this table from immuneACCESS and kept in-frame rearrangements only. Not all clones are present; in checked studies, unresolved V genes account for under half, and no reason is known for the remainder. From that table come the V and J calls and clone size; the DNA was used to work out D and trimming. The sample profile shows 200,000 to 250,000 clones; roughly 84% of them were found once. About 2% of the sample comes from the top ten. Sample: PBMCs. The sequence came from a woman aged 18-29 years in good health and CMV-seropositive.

The CDR3 here reads CASSALADTDTQYF. The sequenced DNA: TGTGCCAGCAGCGCACTAGCGGACACAGATACGCAGTATTTT. This chain joins TRBV9 to TRBJ2-3; 8 bases in between match TRBD2. The V end gives up 3 bases and the J end 2 bases, leaving 2 bases in the junction not matched to a gene. From the germline V gene, CDR1 is SGDLS and CDR2 is YYNGEE. From the cysteine through the phenylalanine, the CDR3 covers 14 amino acids. Here the CDR3 DNA is all that survives: 42 bases in frame from base 1.